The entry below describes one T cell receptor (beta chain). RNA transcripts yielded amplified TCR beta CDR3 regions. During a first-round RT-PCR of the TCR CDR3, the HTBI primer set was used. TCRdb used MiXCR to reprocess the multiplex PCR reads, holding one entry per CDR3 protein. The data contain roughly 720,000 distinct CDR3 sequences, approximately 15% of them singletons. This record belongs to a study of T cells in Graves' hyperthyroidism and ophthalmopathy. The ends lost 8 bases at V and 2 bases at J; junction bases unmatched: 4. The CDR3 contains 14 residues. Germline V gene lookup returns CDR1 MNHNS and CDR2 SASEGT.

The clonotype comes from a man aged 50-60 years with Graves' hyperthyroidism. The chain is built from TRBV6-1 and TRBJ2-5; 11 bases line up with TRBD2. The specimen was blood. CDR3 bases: TGTGCCAGCGGACTAGCGGGTTTACAAGAGACCCAGTACTTC. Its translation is CASGLAGLQETQYF.